The next 18 T cell receptor beta chains were all read from a single sample in a study of CD4+ T cells in melanoma. The table came from immunoSEQ multiplex PCR; TCRdb's copy has only in-frame clones and leaves some out. The data hold around 6,500 clones, with approximately 64% observed a single time. The sample taken for sequencing was cells from a culture (not recorded whether cultured in vitro). These TCRs come from a human donor with melanoma.

The V call is TRBV29-1, the J call TRBJ2-1, with D possibly being TRBD1 or TRBD2 (5 bases each). This CDR3 contains 15 residues. Trimming shortened V by 7 bases and J by 0 bases, and 16 bases separated the two germline ends. CDR1 SQVTM and CDR2 ANQGSEA come from the germline V gene. CDR3 bases: TGCAGCGGATCTGGGACCTCGGGCTCCTACAATGAGCAGTTCTTC. Translation: CSGSGTSGSYNEQFF.

The V call is TRBV19, the J call TRBJ1-5; TRBD1 agrees at 12 bases. V dropped 6 bases and J dropped 3; count of bases not matched to a gene: 3. CDR1 and CDR2 (germline): LNHDA, SQIVND (reference sequence). The CDR3 totals 15 residues. The CDR3 sequence is CASSGTGGTNQPQHF. CDR3 nucleotides: TGTGCCAGTAGCGGGACAGGGGGCACCAATCAGCCCCAGCATTTT.

The rearrangement links TRBV6-5 to TRBJ2-1, with D possibly TRBD1 on 6 matching bases. V was trimmed by 2 bases and J by 4 bases, leaving 9 bases between them. The CDR3 spans 14 residues. Germline CDR1 and CDR2: MNHEY and SVGAGI. The CDR3 coding sequence is TGTGCCAGCAGTTACGACGACAGGTACAATGAGCAGTTCTTC. Translated, it gives CASSYDDRYNEQFF.

The chain recombines TRBV6-1 with TRBJ1-1, with D tentatively TRBD1 (5 bases). The CDR3 totals 18 residues. The germline V and J ends were trimmed by 2 bases and 1 base, with 20 bases remaining between them. Germline CDR1 MNHNS, CDR2 SASEGT. CDR3 residues: CASSEISWGLRTNTEAFF. DNA for the CDR3: TGTGCCAGCAGTGAAATATCCTGGGGCTTAAGGACGAACACTGAAGCTTTCTTT.

The V and J genes are TRBV27 and TRBJ1-5, with unresolved D. The CDR3 runs to 13 residues. From germline, CDR1 is MNHEY and CDR2 SMNVEV (reference sequence). The ends were cut back, 5 bases at V and 5 bases at J, with 10 bases in the middle. The CDR3 loop is CASSRTAYQPQHF. CDR3 nucleotide sequence: TGTGCCAGCAGTAGGACTGCTTATCAGCCCCAGCATTTT.

The gene calls are TRBV3-1 (or the pseudogene TRBV3-2) and TRBJ2-7; 7 nucleotides match TRBD2. CDR1 is LGHDT, CDR2 YNNKEL, per germline (reference sequence). The ends lost 0 bases at V and 0 bases at J; junction bases unmatched: 5. This CDR3 is 16 amino acids long. The CDR3 loop is CASSQEAAGNSYEQYF. Written as DNA, the CDR3 is TGTGCCAGCAGCCAAGAGGCAGCGGGGAACTCCTACGAGCAGTACTTC.

The chain has TRBV4-1 and TRBJ2-7; TRBD1 matches 7 bases. The V gene end was trimmed by 0 bases and the J gene end by 4 bases; junction bases not matched to a gene: 9. The CDR3 covers 16 residues. The germline V gene has CDR1 MGHRA and CDR2 YSYEKL. CDR3: CASSQDPGGLAYEQYF. The CDR3 nucleotides read TGCGCCAGCAGCCAAGACCCAGGGGGTTTGGCGTACGAGCAGTACTTC.

The chain is built from TRBV6-5 and TRBJ1-6, with D maybe TRBD1 (5 bases). Trimming removed 0 bases at V and 11 bases at J, with 14 bases between. Per the germline V gene, CDR1 is MNHEY and CDR2 is SVGAGI. The CDR3 totals 15 residues. In DNA, the CDR3 is TGTGCCAGCAGTTACTCCTTCCAGGGAAGTCCACCCCTCCACTTT. Residues: CASSYSFQGSPPLHF.

By sample fraction, this clone is large. This chain joins TRBV9 and TRBJ2-1, with 7 bases that match TRBD2. CDR1 SGDLS and CDR2 YYNGEE come from the germline V gene. The J segment lost 3 bases and the V segment lost 3 bases, leaving 9 bases of the junction unmatched. The CDR3 loop spans 16 amino acids. The CDR3 region is CASSAGEGRLYNEQFF. CDR3 in DNA: TGTGCCAGCAGCGCCGGGGAGGGGCGTCTCTACAATGAGCAGTTCTTC.

CDR3 sequence: CASSPYGTGNTEAFF. The DNA for the CDR3 is TGTGCCAGCAGCCCATACGGGACGGGGAACACTGAAGCTTTCTTT. The rearrangement uses TRBV11-3 and TRBJ1-1; D is possibly TRBD1 (5 bases). V dropped 5 bases and J dropped 1 base, with 14 bases sitting between them. Germline V CDR1 and CDR2: SGHNT, YENEEA. The CDR3 sequence is 15 residues long.

V gene TRBV15 combines with J gene TRBJ2-7; possibly TRBD2 for D (6 bases). Trimming stripped 1 base from V and 2 bases from J, with 12 bases between. This CDR3 is built from 15 residues. The germline V gene has CDR1 LNHNV and CDR2 YYDKDF (reference sequence). Written as DNA, the CDR3 is TGTGCCACCAGCAGAGTTCAATGGGGGGCCTACGAGCAGTACTTC. As protein: CATSRVQWGAYEQYF.

This clone turned up a few times. The chain is built from TRBV6-2 or TRBV6-3 and TRBJ2-7; D call uncertain. There are 12 residues in the CDR3. Trimming removed 6 bases at V and 1 base at J, with 7 bases between. Germline-derived CDR1 and CDR2 are MNHEY and SVGEGT. This CDR3 reads CASSISSYEQYF. CDR3 DNA: TGTGCCAGCAGCATTTCGTCCTACGAGCAGTACTTC.

The V gene is TRBV3-1 (or the pseudogene TRBV3-2), the J gene TRBJ1-5; D may be TRBD1 (5 bases). The ends were cut back, 3 bases at V and 5 bases at J, with 11 bases in the middle. The CDR3 is 14 residues long. The germline V gene has CDR1 LGHDT and CDR2 YNNKEL (reference sequence). The CDR3 loop reads CASSQRLGHQPQHF. Here the CDR3 DNA reads TGTGCCAGCAGCCAGAGATTGGGGCATCAGCCCCAGCATTTT.

The CDR3 protein is CATSDGTENYGYTF. The CDR3 DNA sequence: TGTGCCACCAGTGATGGGACAGAAAACTATGGCTACACCTTC. V gene TRBV24-1 combines with J gene TRBJ1-2; 7 nucleotides agree with TRBD1. The CDR3 totals 14 residues. Germline CDR1 reads KGHDR; CDR2 reads SFDVKD. J gave up 2 bases and V 3 bases, and 2 bases lay outside the gene matches.

The rearrangement uses TRBV5-1 and TRBJ2-1; possible D gene TRBD1, 6 bases. The CDR3 covers 12 residues. Trimming left V 1 base short and J 7 bases short, with 6 bases between. CDR1 and CDR2 from the germline V gene are SGHRS and YFSETQ. The CDR3 region is CASSLTGNEQFF. The CDR3 DNA follows: TGCGCCAGCAGCTTGACAGGGAATGAGCAGTTCTTC. Full variable domain (outside the CDR3, taken from reference TRBV5-1 and TRBJ2-1): KAGVTQTPRYLIKTRGQQVTLSCSPISGHRSVSWYQQTPGQGLQFLFEYFSETQRNKGNFPGRFSGRQFSNSRSEMNVSTLELGDSALYLCASSLTGNEQFFGPGTRLTVL.

The J gene is TRBJ2-7, the V gene TRBV30; D is undetermined. Trimming took off 0 bases at V and 3 bases at J, with 6 bases between the two ends. This CDR3 has 12 amino acids. The germline V gene has CDR1 GTSNPN and CDR2 SVGIG (reference sequence). The CDR3 region has the DNA TGTGCCTGGAGTGTAGTGGGCTACGAGCAGTACTTC. Translation: CAWSVVGYEQYF.

The chain recombines TRBV19 with TRBJ2-7, with 8 bases that match TRBD1. This CDR3 contains 13 residues. V trimming: 5 bases; J trimming: 4 bases; junction bases outside the gene matches: 4. Germline values: CDR1 LNHDA, CDR2 SQIVND (reference sequence). For the CDR3, the DNA is TGTGCCAGTAGTTCAGGGGGCTCGTACGAGCAGTACTTC. Translating it yields CASSSGGSYEQYF.

CDR3 coding DNA: TGTGCCAGCACTTCGGGACAGGCTAACTATGGCTACACCTTC. Translation gives CASTSGQANYGYTF. The V call is TRBV27, the J call TRBJ1-2, with 8 bases fitting TRBD1. Germline values: CDR1 MNHEY, CDR2 SMNVEV (reference sequence). V lost 7 bases to trimming and J lost 0 bases; unmatched junction nucleotides: 4. The CDR3 length is 14 residues.